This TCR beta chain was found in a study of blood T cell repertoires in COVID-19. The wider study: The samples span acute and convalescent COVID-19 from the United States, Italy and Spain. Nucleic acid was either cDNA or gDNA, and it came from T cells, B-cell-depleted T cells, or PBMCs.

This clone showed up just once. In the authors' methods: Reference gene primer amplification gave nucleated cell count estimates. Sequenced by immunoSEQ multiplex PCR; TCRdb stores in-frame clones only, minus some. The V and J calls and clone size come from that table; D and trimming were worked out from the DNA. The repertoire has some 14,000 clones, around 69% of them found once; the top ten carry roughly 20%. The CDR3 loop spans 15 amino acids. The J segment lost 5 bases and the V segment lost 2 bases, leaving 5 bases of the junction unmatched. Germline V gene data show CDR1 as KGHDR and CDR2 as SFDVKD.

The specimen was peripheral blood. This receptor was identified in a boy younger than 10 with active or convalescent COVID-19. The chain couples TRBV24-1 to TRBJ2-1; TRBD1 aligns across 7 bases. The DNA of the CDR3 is TGTGCCACCAGTGATTGGGACAGCCGAAACAATGAGCAGTTCTTC. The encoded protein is CATSDWDSRNNEQFF.